This T cell receptor (beta chain) was identified in a study of OX40 agonist ivuxolimab in advanced cancers. Study at large: Patients undergoing dose escalation presented with hepatocellular carcinoma, melanoma, renal cell or head and neck cancer.

Using immunoSEQ multiplex PCR, the repertoire was profiled, and TCRdb retains in-frame clones only, with some absent. The repertoire has tens of thousands of clones, around nine tenths of them found once; the top ten carry approximately 31%. CDR1 and CDR2 (germline): SGHNT, YENEEA. The CDR3 has 14 residues. V was cut by 5 bases and J by 3 bases, with 14 bases left in between. The V and J genes are TRBV11-3 and TRBJ2-7, with D unresolved. This clonotype was sampled from an adult with an advanced solid tumor such as melanoma, head and neck, liver or kidney cancer. Sequenced here: CD4+ or CD8+ T cells sorted from blood, sampled in a trial of the OX40 agonist ivuxolimab. The CDR3 coding sequence is TGTGCCAGCAGCCCCCGATTTGACGGCTACGAGCAGTACTTC. Amino acid sequence: CASSPRFDGYEQYF.